This T cell receptor beta chain is drawn from a study of OX40 agonist ivuxolimab in advanced cancers. Study-wide context: Three individuals attained partial responses, comprising one hepatocellular carcinoma case and two cutaneous melanoma cases. Regarding the study as a whole: Specificity for antigen went undetermined in the expanded peripheral T cells. Some nonresponders additionally presented with little normalized T-cell clonal expansion. Average numbers of expanded clones were greater in CD8+ T cells than in CD4+.

In regard to this clone: Its antigen is not identified.

The data were produced by immunoSEQ multiplex PCR, yet TCRdb's version contains in-frame clones alone and is incomplete. The sample yields 25,000 to 35,000 clones, 70% to 80% seen once. The CDR3 covers 15 residues. The input for sequencing was CD4+ or CD8+ T cells sorted from blood, taken in a trial of the OX40 agonist ivuxolimab. The V call is TRBV21-1, the J call TRBJ1-5. TRBV21-1 is a pseudogene locus. This TCR was sampled from an adult with an advanced solid tumor such as melanoma, head and neck, liver or kidney cancer. The DNA of the CDR3 is TGTGCCAGCAGCAAAGGGGGGGACCTCAATCAGCCCCAGCATTTT. Its protein is CASSKGGDLNQPQHF.